The 25 T cell receptor beta chains below come from one sample, sequenced in a study of blood T cell repertoires in COVID-19. The data were produced by immunoSEQ multiplex PCR, yet TCRdb's version contains in-frame clones alone and is incomplete. The sample has around 180,000 clones, about four fifths seen once. Sequences were obtained from peripheral blood. Receptor source: a woman of 80 years or more with COVID-19, enrolled during active disease.

V and J are TRBV28 and TRBJ1-6; D ambiguous. Trimming took off 7 bases at V and 2 bases at J, with 12 bases between the two ends. The CDR3 is 15 amino acids. Germline V gene data show CDR1 as MDHEN and CDR2 as SYDVKM. The CDR3 DNA reads as TGTGCCAGCACTCTCTCGGGAGCCTATAATTCACCCCTCCACTTT. This translates into CASTLSGAYNSPLHF.

The DNA for the CDR3 is TGTGCCAGCAGCCAAGGGCCCCAGGGGGCAGGTTCACCCCTCCACTTT. Translation: CASSQGPQGAGSPLHF. The chain couples TRBV3-1 (or the pseudogene TRBV3-2) to TRBJ1-6; 8 bases align to TRBD1. Trimming cost V 1 base and J 9 bases; bases outside gene matches: 8. CDR1 and CDR2 from the germline V gene are LGHDT and YNNKEL (reference sequence). The CDR3 length is 16 residues.

This chain links TRBV19 with TRBJ1-1; 7 nucleotides agree with TRBD1. V lost 3 bases, J lost 5 bases, and 6 bases stayed unmatched. The CDR3 extends over 14 amino acids. In germline, CDR1 is LNHDA, CDR2 SQIVND (reference sequence). CDR3 DNA: TGTGCCAGTAGTATCGGCAGGGGGGAGACTGAAGCTTTCTTT. This sequence encodes CASSIGRGETEAFF.

This clone was detected ten times or more. The chain couples TRBV7-6 to TRBJ2-1, with 12 nucleotides matching TRBD2. The CDR3 spans 16 residues. After removal of 1 base from V and 7 bases from J, the junction contained 5 bases not matched to a gene. Germline V gene data show CDR1 as SGHVS and CDR2 as FNYEAQ. CDR3 sequence: CASSLGTSGKWNEQFF. The CDR3 nucleotides are TGTGCCAGCAGCTTAGGGACTAGCGGGAAGTGGAATGAGCAGTTCTTC.

This chain links TRBV19 with TRBJ1-2, with D unresolved. The germline CDR1 and CDR2 sequences are LNHDA and SQIVND (reference sequence). V gave up 4 bases and J gave up 7 bases, with 19 bases separating them. This CDR3 contains 15 residues. CDR3 sequence: CASSTVAAPYGGYTF. The CDR3 DNA is TGTGCCAGTAGTACCGTCGCGGCGCCTTATGGTGGCTACACCTTC. The whole variable domain, filled in from reference TRBV19 and TRBJ1-2, reads DGGITQSPKYLFRKEGQNVTLSCEQNLNHDAMYWYRQDPGQGLRLIYYSQIVNDFQKGDIAEGYSVSREKKESFPLTVTSAQKNPTAFYLCASSTVAAPYGGYTFGSGTRLTVV.

This chain connects TRBV7-2 to TRBJ2-3; D possibly corresponds to TRBD2 (5 bases). The length of the CDR3 is 15 residues. From germline, CDR1 is SGHTA and CDR2 FQGNSA. The ends were cut back, 2 bases at V and 0 bases at J, with 9 bases in the middle. The CDR3 loop is CASSLLLASTDTQYF. Written as DNA, the CDR3 is TGTGCCAGCAGCTTACTTCTAGCTAGCACAGATACGCAGTATTTT. Filled out from reference TRBV7-2 and TRBJ2-3, the complete variable domain reads GAGVSQSPSNKVTEKGKDVELRCDPISGHTALYWYRQSLGQGLEFLIYFQGNSAPDKSGLPSDRFSAERTGGSVSTLTIQRTQQEDSAVYLCASSLLLASTDTQYFGPGTRLTVL.

The genes are TRBV7-2 and TRBJ1-2, with D possibly being TRBD1 (6 bases). Germline-derived CDR1 and CDR2 are SGHTA and FQGNSA. This CDR3 spans 12 amino acids. V lost 7 bases and J 7 bases, leaving 13 bases between the germline ends. In DNA form, the CDR3 reads TGTGCCAGCACCCGACAGGCCTCTGGCTACACCTTC. This sequence encodes CASTRQASGYTF. Together with reference TRBV7-2 and TRBJ1-2, the CDR3 gives the full variable domain: GAGVSQSPSNKVTEKGKDVELRCDPISGHTALYWYRQSLGQGLEFLIYFQGNSAPDKSGLPSDRFSAERTGGSVSTLTIQRTQQEDSAVYLCASTRQASGYTFGSGTRLTVV.

The chain recombines TRBV5-1 with TRBJ2-6, with D hard to call. The CDR3 runs 14 residues. The V gene's germline CDR1 is SGHRS and CDR2 YFSETQ. V shed 3 bases and J shed 0 bases, with 4 bases lying between them. The chain's CDR3 is CASSSYSGANVLTF. In DNA form, the CDR3 reads TGCGCCAGCAGCTCCTACTCTGGGGCCAACGTCCTGACTTTC.

V is TRBV7-9 and J is TRBJ2-1; 7 nucleotides line up with TRBD2. The CDR3 length is 15 residues. With V trimmed by 5 bases and J by 5 bases, 9 bases remained unmatched. Looked up from germline, CDR1 is SEHNR and CDR2 is FQNEAQ (reference sequence). DNA for the CDR3: TGTGCCAGCAGCGCACTAGCGTCTACTGACAATGAGCAGTTCTTC. Amino acids: CASSALASTDNEQFF.

The rearrangement links TRBV11-3 to TRBJ1-1; maybe TRBD1 (6 bases). Trimming removed 4 bases from V and 3 bases from J, with 15 bases in between. The CDR3 loop spans 15 amino acids. The V gene's germline CDR1 is SGHNT and CDR2 YENEEA. The CDR3 sequence is CASSSSRGWDTEAFF. The CDR3 region has the DNA TGTGCCAGCAGCTCAAGCAGGGGTTGGGACACTGAAGCTTTCTTT.

The rearrangement joins TRBV30 to TRBJ1-1; D not resolved. Between the trimmed V and J ends, which lost 2 bases and 3 bases, there was a span of 16 bases. The CDR3 totals 15 residues. The germline V gene has CDR1 GTSNPN and CDR2 SVGIG (reference sequence). As DNA, the CDR3 is TGTGCCTGGAGTATTCTCGTGAGCGGGGACACTGAAGCTTTCTTT. Protein sequence: CAWSILVSGDTEAFF.

The chain has TRBV28 and TRBJ2-7; D is unclear. The CDR3 length is 13 residues. V dropped 3 bases and J dropped 3 bases, with 9 bases sitting between them. CDR1 MDHEN and CDR2 SYDVKM come from the germline V gene. The DNA of the CDR3 is TGTGCCAGCAGTTTTGGCCTTCTCTACGAGCAGTACTTC. Its protein product is CASSFGLLYEQYF.

The chain carries TRBV29-1 and TRBJ2-3, with 9 bases identical to TRBD1. The CDR3 extends over 15 amino acids. CDR1 and CDR2 from the germline V gene are SQVTM and ANQGSEA. After removal of 1 base from V and 3 bases from J, the junction contained 5 bases not matched to a gene. The CDR3: CSVEGTGEGTDTQYF. In DNA, the CDR3 is TGCAGCGTTGAAGGGACAGGGGAGGGAACAGATACGCAGTATTTT.

The chain joins TRBV3-1 (or the pseudogene TRBV3-2) to TRBJ2-5, with 7 bases identical to TRBD2. J was trimmed by 5 bases and V by 1 base; bases with no gene match: 10. CDR1 is LGHDT and CDR2 is YNNKEL in the germline V gene (reference sequence). The CDR3 is made up of 16 amino acids. For the CDR3, the DNA is TGTGCCAGCAGCCAAGTGGCTAGCGGAGGGAGGGAGACCCAGTACTTC. Translated, it gives CASSQVASGGRETQYF.

The V gene is TRBV10-1, the J gene TRBJ1-1, with D possibly TRBD1 on 6 matching bases. The CDR3 has 15 amino acids. V shed 4 bases and J shed 5 bases, with 17 bases lying between them. Germline CDR1 and CDR2: WNHNN and SYGVQD (reference sequence). CDR3 DNA: TGCGCCAGCAGTGTCAGGGGCTTGTGTCGGACTGAAGCTTTCTTT. This encodes CASSVRGLCRTEAFF.

The CDR3 DNA sequence: TGCGCCAGCAGCCAAGCTTTTCGAGATACGCAGTATTTT. Protein product: CASSQAFRDTQYF. The chain uses TRBV4-3 and TRBJ2-3; D is undetermined. Trimming pared 1 base from V and 5 bases from J, leaving 7 bases between. The CDR3 runs 13 residues. Per germline, CDR1 LGHNA and CDR2 YSLEER.

The chain couples TRBV29-1 to TRBJ2-3; 8 bases fit TRBD2. The CDR3 extends over 13 amino acids. The V segment lost 3 bases and the J segment 4 bases; nucleotides outside the gene matches: 3. Looked up from germline, CDR1 is SQVTM and CDR2 is ANQGSEA. The CDR3 DNA reads as TGCAGCGTTGATTCGGGAGGGGCAGATACGCAGTATTTT. This encodes CSVDSGGADTQYF.

This clone was counted between two and nine times. The chain employs TRBV9 and TRBJ2-2; the match to TRBD2 covers 15 bases. After removal of 0 bases from V and 0 bases from J, the junction contained 6 bases not matched to a gene. CDR1 and CDR2 from the germline V gene are SGDLS and YYNGEE. The CDR3 sequence is 20 residues long. The CDR3, as DNA: TGTGCCAGCAGCGTAGGGACTAGCGGGGGGGCCGCTGCGAACACCGGGGAGCTGTTTTTT. This translates into CASSVGTSGGAAANTGELFF.

The gene calls are TRBV3-1 (or the pseudogene TRBV3-2) and TRBJ2-3, with D hard to call. V lost 1 base to trimming and J lost 5 bases, with 7 bases between them. CDR3 length: 13 amino acids. The germline CDR1 and CDR2 sequences are LGHDT and YNNKEL (reference sequence). DNA of the CDR3: TGTGCCAGCAGCCAAGGAGGTATAGATACGCAGTATTTT. This translates into CASSQGGIDTQYF.

This chain links TRBV6-5 with TRBJ1-6; D is ambiguous. Between the trimmed V and J ends, which lost 2 bases and 5 bases, there was a span of 7 bases. Germline CDR1 is MNHEY and CDR2 is SVGAGI. CDR3 length equals 14 residues. The CDR3 is CASSYGRDNSPLHF. CDR3 nucleotides: TGTGCCAGCAGTTACGGGCGGGATAATTCACCCCTCCACTTT.

The chain employs TRBV14 and TRBJ1-2; the D is unclear. This CDR3 contains 14 residues. V lost 1 base and J 1 base, leaving 7 bases between the germline ends. The V gene's germline CDR1 is SGHDN and CDR2 FVKESK. CDR3 coding DNA: TGTGCCAGCAGCCAAGGCCAGTATAACTATGGCTACACCTTC. The encoded protein is CASSQGQYNYGYTF.

V is TRBV29-1 and J is TRBJ1-1, with 7 bases identical to TRBD1. The length of the CDR3 is 13 residues. V lost 4 bases and J lost 1; bases outside the gene matches: 3. Germline V gene lookup returns CDR1 SQVTM and CDR2 ANQGSEA. CDR3 residues: CSVGGTANTEAFF. In DNA, the CDR3 is TGCAGCGTTGGCGGGACAGCGAACACTGAAGCTTTCTTT.

V is TRBV28 and J is TRBJ1-5, with D hard to call. The CDR3 spans 16 residues. The V and J ends lost 5 bases and 2 bases respectively, with 16 bases between them. Germline CDR1 is MDHEN and CDR2 is SYDVKM. CDR3 region: CASSRFRGLGNQPQHF. DNA of the CDR3: TGTGCCAGCAGTCGGTTTCGGGGATTGGGCAATCAGCCCCAGCATTTT.

The chain has TRBV5-4 and TRBJ2-3; TRBD2 might be the D (7 bases). Germline V gene lookup returns CDR1 SGHNT and CDR2 YYREEE (reference sequence). The CDR3 spans 16 residues. The V end lost 4 bases, the J end lost 5 bases, and 20 bases lay between the germline ends. CDR3 bases: TGTGCCAGCAGCCTCGCGGGGGCCGGGAGTCAAGATACGCAGTATTTT. Translated: CASSLAGAGSQDTQYF.

V usage is TRBV18 and J usage is TRBJ2-3, with D uncertain. Trimming left V 6 bases short and J 7 bases short, with 8 bases between. The germline V gene has CDR1 KGHSH and CDR2 LQKENI. The CDR3 is 11 residues long. CDR3 amino acids: CASSPGHTQYF. CDR3 in DNA: TGTGCCAGCTCGCCAGGCCATACGCAGTATTTT.